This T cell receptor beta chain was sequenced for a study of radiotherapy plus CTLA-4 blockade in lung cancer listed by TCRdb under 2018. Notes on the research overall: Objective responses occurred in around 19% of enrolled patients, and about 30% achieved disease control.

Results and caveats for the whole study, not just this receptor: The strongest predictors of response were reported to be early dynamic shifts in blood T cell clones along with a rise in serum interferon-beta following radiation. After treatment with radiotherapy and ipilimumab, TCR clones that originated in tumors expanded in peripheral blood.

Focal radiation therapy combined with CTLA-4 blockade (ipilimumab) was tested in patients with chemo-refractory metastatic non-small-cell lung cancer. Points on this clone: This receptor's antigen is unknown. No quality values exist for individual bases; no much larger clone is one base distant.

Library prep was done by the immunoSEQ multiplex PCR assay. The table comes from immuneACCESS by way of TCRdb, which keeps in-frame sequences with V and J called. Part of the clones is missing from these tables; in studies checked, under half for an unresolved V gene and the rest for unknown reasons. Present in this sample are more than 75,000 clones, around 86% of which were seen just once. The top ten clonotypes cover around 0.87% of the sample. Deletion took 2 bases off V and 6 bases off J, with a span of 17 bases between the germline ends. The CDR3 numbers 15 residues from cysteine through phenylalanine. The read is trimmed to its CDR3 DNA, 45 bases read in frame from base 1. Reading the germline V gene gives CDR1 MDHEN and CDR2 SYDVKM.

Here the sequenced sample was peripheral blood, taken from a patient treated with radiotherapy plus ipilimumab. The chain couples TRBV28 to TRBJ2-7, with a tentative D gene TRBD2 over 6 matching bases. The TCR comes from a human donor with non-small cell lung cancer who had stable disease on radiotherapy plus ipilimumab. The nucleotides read TGTGCCAGCAGTTTAGAGGGACTCATGTTGGGCGAGCAGTACTTC. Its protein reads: CASSLEGLMLGEQYF.